In its sample, the clone carrying this T cell receptor beta chain was seen once. Its antigen is still unknown. TCR beta sequencing was performed on blood CD8+ and CD4+ T cells. The data were obtained in a study of CD8 T cells in Susac syndrome. Study-wide points: Only a relatively small number of individuals were included in the TCR sequencing and HLA analysis.

CDR3 size: 12 residues. The V end was cut by 5 bases, the J end by 6 bases, with 11 bases between. The germline V gene encodes CDR1 PRHDT and CDR2 FYEKMQ (reference sequence). Reverse transcription of roughly 0.5 to 1 ug RNA was carried out with random hexamers. A multiplex approach, immunoSEQ multiplex PCR, amplified TCR beta CDR3 across 54 Vbeta and 13 Jbeta. MiXCR, applied by TCRdb to the immunoSEQ multiplex PCR reads, yields one record per CDR3 protein. The sample lists 45,000 to 60,000 distinct CDR3 sequences, around 93% occurring once. The specimen sequenced was CD8+ T cells from PBMCs. The V and J genes are TRBV13 and TRBJ2-7; D unclear. This receptor was obtained from a human donor with multiple sclerosis. Here the CDR3 DNA reads TGTGCCAGCAGCACCCGTCGGTCCGAGCAGTACTTC. Translation gives CASSTRRSEQYF.